The TCR beta chain under discussion was sequenced for a study of blood T cell repertoires in COVID-19. Study overall: Acute-phase and convalescent COVID-19 samples originated in the United States, Italy and Spain. T cells, B-cell-depleted T cells, or PBMCs provided the cDNA or gDNA that served as material.

The authors' processing: Quantification of nucleated cells was approximated via reference gene primer amplification. TCRdb's copy holds only in-frame clones and misses some; the assay was immunoSEQ multiplex PCR. V, J and clone size were drawn from that table, and D and trimming were deduced from the DNA. The repertoire holds more than 300,000 clones, about nine tenths seen once, with 7% to 8% in the top ten. The Seattle site enrolled patients during active infection and followed them longitudinally. Sequencing was carried out using peripheral blood. The receptor was isolated from a woman in her 70s with COVID-19, enrolled during active disease.

The CDR3: CASSPDRAYGYTF. CDR3 DNA: TGTGCCAGCAGCCCTGACAGGGCCTATGGCTACACCTTC. V usage is TRBV27 and J usage is TRBJ1-2, with TRBD1 matching 7 bases. Germline-derived CDR1 and CDR2 are MNHEY and SMNVEV (reference sequence). CDR3 length: 13 amino acids. The junction had 5 bases not matched to a gene; V was cut back by 6 bases and J by 4 bases.